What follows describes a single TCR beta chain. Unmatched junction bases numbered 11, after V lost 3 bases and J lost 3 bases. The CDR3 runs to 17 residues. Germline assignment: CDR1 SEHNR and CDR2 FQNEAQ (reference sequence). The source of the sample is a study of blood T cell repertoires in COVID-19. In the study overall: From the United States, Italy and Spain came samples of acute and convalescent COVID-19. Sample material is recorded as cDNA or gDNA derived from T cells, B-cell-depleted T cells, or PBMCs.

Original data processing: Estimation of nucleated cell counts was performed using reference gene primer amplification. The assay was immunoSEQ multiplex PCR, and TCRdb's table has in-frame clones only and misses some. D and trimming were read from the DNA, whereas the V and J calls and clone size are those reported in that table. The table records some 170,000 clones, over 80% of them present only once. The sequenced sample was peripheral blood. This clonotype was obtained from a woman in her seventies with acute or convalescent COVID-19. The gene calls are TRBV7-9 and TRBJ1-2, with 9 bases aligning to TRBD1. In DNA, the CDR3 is TGTGCCAGCAGCTTTCCCGCAGGGACAGGGCGTCACTATGGCTACACCTTC. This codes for CASSFPAGTGRHYGYTF.